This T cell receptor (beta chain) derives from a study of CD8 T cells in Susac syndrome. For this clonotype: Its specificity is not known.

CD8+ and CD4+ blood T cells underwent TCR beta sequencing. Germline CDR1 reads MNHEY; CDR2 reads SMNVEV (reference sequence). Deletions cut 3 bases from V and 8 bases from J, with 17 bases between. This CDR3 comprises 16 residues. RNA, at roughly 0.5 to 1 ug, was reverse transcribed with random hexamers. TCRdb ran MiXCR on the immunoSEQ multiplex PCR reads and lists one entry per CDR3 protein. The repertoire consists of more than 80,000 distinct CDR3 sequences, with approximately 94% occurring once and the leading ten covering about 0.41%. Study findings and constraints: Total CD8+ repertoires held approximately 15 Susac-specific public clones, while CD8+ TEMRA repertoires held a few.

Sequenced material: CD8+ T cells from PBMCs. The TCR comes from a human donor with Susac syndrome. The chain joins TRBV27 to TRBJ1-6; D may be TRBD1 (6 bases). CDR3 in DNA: TGTGCCAGCAGTTTTATCCCCAGGGGTCGGGATTCACCCCTCCACTTT. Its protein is CASSFIPRGRDSPLHF.